These 20 T cell receptor beta chains share one sample of origin, sequenced in a study of cytomegalovirus exposure and HLA in healthy donors. 60 Vbeta and 13 Jbeta primers were used in PCR. Sequenced by immunoSEQ multiplex PCR; TCRdb stores in-frame clones only, minus some. The profile shows more than 150,000 clones, over 65% of them singletons. Material: PBMCs. These receptors all stem from a woman aged 45-65 years in good health and CMV-seropositive.

The chain's CDR3 is CASSKRTGGWDTQYF. DNA for the CDR3: TGTGCCAGTAGTAAGAGGACAGGGGGCTGGGATACGCAGTATTTT. V is TRBV19 and J is TRBJ2-3; 11 positions agree with TRBD1. This CDR3 spans 15 amino acids. J was trimmed by 6 bases and V by 4 bases; bases with no gene match: 6. Germline-derived CDR1 and CDR2 are LNHDA and SQIVND (reference sequence).

The rearrangement links TRBV7-3 to TRBJ2-6; 9 nucleotides line up with TRBD1. Trimming cost V 5 bases and J 0 bases; bases outside gene matches: 8. CDR3 size: 18 residues. The V gene's germline CDR1 is SGHTA and CDR2 FQGTGA. The CDR3 nucleotides read TGTGCCAGCAGCCCTACCGGGACAGGGTTCTCTGGGGCCAACGTCCTGACTTTC. Translating gives CASSPTGTGFSGANVLTF.

This clone was seen a single time. The chain recombines TRBV28 with TRBJ2-6, with D possibly matching TRBD2 (5 bases). Per the germline V gene, CDR1 is MDHEN and CDR2 is SYDVKM. V was pared by 8 bases and J by 0 bases, with 11 bases between. The CDR3 is 15 residues long. The DNA for the CDR3 is TGTGCCAGCCGGGGAGCCGACTCTGGGGCCAACGTCCTGACTTTC. Its translation is CASRGADSGANVLTF.

This clone was observed a few times. This chain joins TRBV2 and TRBJ1-4; 9 nucleotides match TRBD1. CDR3 size: 14 residues. The germline V gene encodes CDR1 SNHLY and CDR2 FYNNEI. V trimming: 5 bases; J trimming: 8 bases; junction bases outside the gene matches: 6. CDR3 coding DNA: TGTGCCAGCAGTCAGGACAGGGGAAGAGAAAAACTGTTTTTT. It specifies CASSQDRGREKLFF. Full variable domain (outside the CDR3, taken from reference TRBV2 and TRBJ1-4): EPEVTQTPSHQVTQMGQEVILRCVPISNHLYFYWYRQILGQKVEFLVSFYNNEISEKSEIFDDQFSVERPDGSNFTLKIRSTKLEDSAMYFCASSQDRGREKLFFGSGTQLSVL.

V and J are TRBV20-1 and TRBJ2-7; D remains ambiguous. Germline CDR1 is DFQATT and CDR2 is SNEGSKA (reference sequence). V lost 6 bases and J 3 bases, leaving 9 bases between the germline ends. CDR3 length: 11 residues. The CDR3 is CSATQDYEQYF. For the CDR3, the DNA is TGCAGTGCGACCCAGGACTACGAGCAGTACTTC.

The genes are TRBV7-3 and TRBJ2-1; perhaps TRBD1 as D (5 bases). This CDR3 comprises 16 residues. The germline V gene encodes CDR1 SGHTA and CDR2 FQGTGA. V gave up 0 bases and J gave up 0 bases, with 9 bases separating them. CDR3 nucleotide sequence: TGTGCCAGCAGCTTAACTCCAGACAGCTCCTACAATGAGCAGTTCTTC. Translating gives CASSLTPDSSYNEQFF.

The J gene is TRBJ2-3, the V gene TRBV4-2; 8 bases map to TRBD2. With V trimmed by 3 bases and J by 10 bases, 12 bases remained unmatched. The CDR3 spans 15 residues. From germline, CDR1 is LGHNA and CDR2 YNFKEQ. CDR3 sequence reads: CASSQGALAEMAQYF. The CDR3 DNA is TGTGCCAGCAGCCAGGGAGCACTAGCGGAAATGGCGCAGTATTTT.

This chain uses TRBV30 with TRBJ2-7; a possible D gene is TRBD1 (5 bases). Trimming took 4 bases from V and 2 from J, leaving 18 bases between them. The V gene's germline CDR1 is GTSNPN and CDR2 SVGIG (reference sequence). The CDR3 runs 15 residues. The CDR3 bases are TGTGCCTGGAATGAAGGGGCCGTACCTGCCTACGAGCAGTACTTC. Translation gives CAWNEGAVPAYEQYF.

The chain uses TRBV5-6 and TRBJ2-7, with 8 bases fitting TRBD1. Germline loops: CDR1 SGHDT, CDR2 YYEEEE. This CDR3 contains 15 residues. Germline trimming cut 0 bases from V and 1 base from J; bases unmatched to any gene: 3. Written as DNA, the CDR3 is TGTGCCAGCAGCTTGGGGACAGGGTTTTCCTACGAGCAGTACTTC. It specifies CASSLGTGFSYEQYF.

The chain carries TRBV13 and TRBJ2-5; D perhaps matches TRBD2 (5 bases). From germline, CDR1 is PRHDT and CDR2 FYEKMQ (reference sequence). This CDR3 is built from 15 residues. V was clipped by 3 bases and J by 0 bases, with 11 bases between them. In DNA form, the CDR3 reads TGTGCCAGCAGCTTCGTCGGCGGGCACCAAGAGACCCAGTACTTC. Translated, it gives CASSFVGGHQETQYF.

This chain links TRBV28 with TRBJ1-3; possibly TRBD1 for D (5 bases). V was trimmed by 8 bases and J by 8 bases, leaving 16 bases between them. The germline V gene has CDR1 MDHEN and CDR2 SYDVKM. The CDR3 extends over 13 amino acids. The CDR3 spells CASGHVGGDTIYF. CDR3 nucleotide sequence: TGTGCCAGCGGTCATGTGGGGGGAGACACCATATATTTT. Full variable domain (rest looked up from reference TRBV28 and TRBJ1-3): DVKVTQSSRYLVKRTGEKVFLECVQDMDHENMFWYRQDPGLGLRLIYFSYDVKMKEKGDIPEGYSVSREKKERFSLILESASTNQTSMYLCASGHVGGDTIYFGEGSWLTVV.

The V gene is TRBV15, the J gene TRBJ2-7; TRBD2 matches at 12 bases. The trim removed 5 bases at V and 4 bases at J, leaving 6 bases unmatched. Germline V gene lookup returns CDR1 LNHNV and CDR2 YYDKDF (reference sequence). The CDR3 loop spans 15 amino acids. CDR3 DNA: TGTGCCACCAGCTCCGCTAGCGGGGGGGGATACGAGCAGTACTTC. Translation gives CATSSASGGGYEQYF.

The chain combines TRBV7-3 with TRBJ2-2, with 7 positions matching TRBD1. There are 15 residues in the CDR3. Germline CDR1 and CDR2: SGHTA and FQGTGA. V lost 5 bases to trimming and J lost 7 bases; unmatched junction nucleotides: 10. In DNA form, the CDR3 reads TGTGCCAGCAGCAAAGGGGGCATTCAGGGCGGGGAGCTGTTTTTT. As protein: CASSKGGIQGGELFF.

The chain couples TRBV19 to TRBJ1-1; D unresolved. The CDR3 covers 15 residues. CDR1 and CDR2 (germline): LNHDA, SQIVND (reference sequence). The V end lost 2 bases, the J end lost 4 bases, and 14 bases lay between the germline ends. The CDR3 region has the DNA TGTGCCAGTAGTATAATTTCTCGCCAGTTCACTGAAGCTTTCTTT. It is translated as CASSIISRQFTEAFF.

Comment on this clone: One end of the junction is discordant with germline, which a read error may explain. The chain carries TRBV7-6 and TRBJ2-7, with D perhaps TRBD1 (5 bases). Germline CDR1 and CDR2: SGHVS and FNYEAQ. This CDR3 has 15 residues. The CDR3 nucleotides read TGTGCCAGCAGCTTAACGTTGCCAGGGTCCTCCGAGCAGTACTTC. Translating gives CASSLTLPGSSEQYF.

Details on this clone: A read error may account for a junction end that differs from germline. At the DNA level, this CDR3 is encoded by other sequences in the same sample as well. The CDR3 DNA sequence: TGTGCCAGCAGTGAAGAGGGAGGGGACAATTCCCCCCTCCACTTT. It encodes CASSEEGGDNSPLHF. V is TRBV2 and J is TRBJ1-6; the D gene is possibly TRBD1 (6 bases). The CDR3 totals 15 residues. In germline, CDR1 is SNHLY, CDR2 FYNNEI.

The rearrangement links TRBV2 to TRBJ2-3, with TRBD2 as a possible D gene (5 bases). The CDR3 runs 17 residues. Germline values: CDR1 SNHLY, CDR2 FYNNEI. Trimming shortened V by 3 bases and J by 0 bases, and 16 bases separated the two germline ends. The CDR3 loop reads CASSEEAGRQSTDTQYF. In DNA form, the CDR3 reads TGTGCCAGCAGTGAGGAGGCCGGGCGGCAGAGCACAGATACGCAGTATTTT.

This chain's CDR3 is CASSLATALVNTEAFF. In nucleotides, the CDR3 is TGTGCCAGCAGTTTAGCAACAGCCTTGGTGAACACTGAAGCTTTCTTT. The V and J genes are TRBV28 and TRBJ1-1; the D is unclear. V dropped 2 bases and J dropped 0 bases, with 13 bases sitting between them. The CDR3 totals 16 residues. Germline lookup yields CDR1 MDHEN and CDR2 SYDVKM.

V and J are TRBV28 and TRBJ2-1, with 9 positions matching TRBD1. The CDR3 is made up of 15 amino acids. The J segment lost 7 bases and the V segment lost 5 bases, leaving 9 bases of the junction unmatched. Germline V gene data show CDR1 as MDHEN and CDR2 as SYDVKM. This CDR3 reads CASSPRDRVGNEQFF. DNA of the CDR3: TGTGCCAGCAGTCCCCGGGACAGGGTGGGAAATGAGCAGTTCTTC.

The chain joins TRBV6-1 to TRBJ2-5; 9 bases fit TRBD1. From germline, CDR1 is MNHNS and CDR2 SASEGT. Trimming at V came to 10 bases and at J to 2 bases, leaving 5 bases not matched to a gene. This CDR3 spans 13 amino acids. The CDR3 bases are TGTGCCAACAGGGGGCCTACACAAGAGACCCAGTACTTC. It yields the protein CANRGPTQETQYF.